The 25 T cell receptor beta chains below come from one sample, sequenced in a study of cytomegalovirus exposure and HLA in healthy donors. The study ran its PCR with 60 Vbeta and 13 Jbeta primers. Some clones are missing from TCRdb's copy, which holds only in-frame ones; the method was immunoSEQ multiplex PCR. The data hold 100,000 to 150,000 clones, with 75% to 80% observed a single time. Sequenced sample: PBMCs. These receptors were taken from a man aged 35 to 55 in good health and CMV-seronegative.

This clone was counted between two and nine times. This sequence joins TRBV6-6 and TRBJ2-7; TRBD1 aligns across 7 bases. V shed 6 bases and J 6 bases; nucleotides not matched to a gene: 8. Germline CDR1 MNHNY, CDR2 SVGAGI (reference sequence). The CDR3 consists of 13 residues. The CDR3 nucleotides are TGTGCCAGCAGAATCGACAGGGTGGGCGAGCAGTACTTC. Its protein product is CASRIDRVGEQYF.

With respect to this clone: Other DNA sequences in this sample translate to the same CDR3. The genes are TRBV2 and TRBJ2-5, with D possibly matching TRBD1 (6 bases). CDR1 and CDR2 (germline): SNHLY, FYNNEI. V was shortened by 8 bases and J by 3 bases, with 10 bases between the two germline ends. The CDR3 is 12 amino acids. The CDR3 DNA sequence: TGTGCCAGCTTCACAGGGAAAGAGACCCAGTACTTC. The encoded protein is CASFTGKETQYF.

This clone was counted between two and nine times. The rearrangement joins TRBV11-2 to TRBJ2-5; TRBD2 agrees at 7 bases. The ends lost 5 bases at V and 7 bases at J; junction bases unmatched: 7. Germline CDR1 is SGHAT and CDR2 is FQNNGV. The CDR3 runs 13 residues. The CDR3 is CASSRTAGATQYF. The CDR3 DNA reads TGTGCCAGCAGCCGGACGGCGGGAGCGACCCAGTACTTC.

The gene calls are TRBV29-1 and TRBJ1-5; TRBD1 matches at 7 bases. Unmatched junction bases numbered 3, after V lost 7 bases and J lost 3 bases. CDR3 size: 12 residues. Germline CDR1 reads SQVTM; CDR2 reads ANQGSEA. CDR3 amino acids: CSAGQLNQPQHF. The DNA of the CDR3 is TGCAGCGCGGGACAGCTCAATCAGCCCCAGCATTTT.

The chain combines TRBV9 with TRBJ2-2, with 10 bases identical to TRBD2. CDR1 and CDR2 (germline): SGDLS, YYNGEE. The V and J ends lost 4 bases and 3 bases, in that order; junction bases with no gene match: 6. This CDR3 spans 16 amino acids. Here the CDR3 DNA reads TGTGCCAGCAGCCCCAAGCGGGGGGGCTACACCGGGGAGCTGTTTTTT. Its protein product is CASSPKRGGYTGELFF.

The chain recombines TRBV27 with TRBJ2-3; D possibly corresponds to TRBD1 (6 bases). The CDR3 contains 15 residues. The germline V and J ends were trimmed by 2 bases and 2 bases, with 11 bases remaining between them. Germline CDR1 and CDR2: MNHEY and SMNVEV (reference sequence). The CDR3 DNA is TGTGCCAGCAGTTTAACAGGGTCCTTCACAGATACGCAGTATTTT. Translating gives CASSLTGSFTDTQYF.

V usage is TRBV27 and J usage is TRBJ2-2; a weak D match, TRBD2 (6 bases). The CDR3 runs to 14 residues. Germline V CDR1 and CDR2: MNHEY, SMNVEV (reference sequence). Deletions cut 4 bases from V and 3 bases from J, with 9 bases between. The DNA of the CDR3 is TGTGCCAGCAGTTCCGGGACTCACACCGGGGAGCTGTTTTTT. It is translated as CASSSGTHTGELFF.

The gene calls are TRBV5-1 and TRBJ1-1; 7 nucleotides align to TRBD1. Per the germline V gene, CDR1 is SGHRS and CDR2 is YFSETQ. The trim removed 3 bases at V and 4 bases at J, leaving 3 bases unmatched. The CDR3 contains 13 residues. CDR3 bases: TGCGCCAGCAGCTCACAGGGGAGCACTGAAGCTTTCTTT. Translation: CASSSQGSTEAFF.

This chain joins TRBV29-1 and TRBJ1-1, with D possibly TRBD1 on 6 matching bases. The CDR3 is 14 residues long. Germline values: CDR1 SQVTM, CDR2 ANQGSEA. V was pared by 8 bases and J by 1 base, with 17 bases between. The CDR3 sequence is CSSCWGLGNTEAFF. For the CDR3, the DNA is TGCAGCTCTTGTTGGGGGCTCGGGAACACTGAAGCTTTCTTT.

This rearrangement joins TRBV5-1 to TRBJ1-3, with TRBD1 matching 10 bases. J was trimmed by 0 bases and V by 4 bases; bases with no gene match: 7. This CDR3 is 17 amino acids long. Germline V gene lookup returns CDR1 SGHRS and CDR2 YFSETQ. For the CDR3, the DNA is TGCGCCAGCAGCGCCAGGGGACAGGGGTTCTCTGGAAACACCATATATTTT. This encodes CASSARGQGFSGNTIYF.

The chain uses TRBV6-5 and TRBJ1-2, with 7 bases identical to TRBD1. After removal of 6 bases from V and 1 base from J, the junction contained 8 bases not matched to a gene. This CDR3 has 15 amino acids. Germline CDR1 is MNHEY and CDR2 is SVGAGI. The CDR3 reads CASSRDSNLNYGYTF. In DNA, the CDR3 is TGTGCCAGCAGCCGGGACAGTAACCTTAACTATGGCTACACCTTC.

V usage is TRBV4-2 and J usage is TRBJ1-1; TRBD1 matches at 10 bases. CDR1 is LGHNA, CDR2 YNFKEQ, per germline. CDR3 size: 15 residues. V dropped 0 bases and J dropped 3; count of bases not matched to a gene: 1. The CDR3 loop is CASSQEDRGDTEAFF. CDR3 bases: TGTGCCAGCAGCCAAGAGGACAGGGGGGACACTGAAGCTTTCTTT.

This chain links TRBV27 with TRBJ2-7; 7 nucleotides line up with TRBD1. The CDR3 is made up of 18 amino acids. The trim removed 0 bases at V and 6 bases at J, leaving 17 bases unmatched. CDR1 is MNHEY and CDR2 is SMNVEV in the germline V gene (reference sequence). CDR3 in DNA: TGTGCCAGCAGTTTATCGGGCTACCCGGAGACAGGGTACTCCGAGCAGTACTTC. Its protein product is CASSLSGYPETGYSEQYF.

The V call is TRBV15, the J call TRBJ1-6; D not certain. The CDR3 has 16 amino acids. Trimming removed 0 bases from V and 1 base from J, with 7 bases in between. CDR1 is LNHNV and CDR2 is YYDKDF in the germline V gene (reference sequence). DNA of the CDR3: TGTGCCACCAGCAGAGATCCGGGATCCTATAATTCACCCCTCCACTTT. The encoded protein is CATSRDPGSYNSPLHF.

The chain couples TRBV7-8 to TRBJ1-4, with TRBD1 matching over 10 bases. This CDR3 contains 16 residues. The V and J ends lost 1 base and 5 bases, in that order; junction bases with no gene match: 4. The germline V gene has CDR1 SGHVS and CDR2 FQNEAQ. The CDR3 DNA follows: TGTGCCAGCAGCTTAGGCACGGGACAGGGGAATGAAAAACTGTTTTTT. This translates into CASSLGTGQGNEKLFF.

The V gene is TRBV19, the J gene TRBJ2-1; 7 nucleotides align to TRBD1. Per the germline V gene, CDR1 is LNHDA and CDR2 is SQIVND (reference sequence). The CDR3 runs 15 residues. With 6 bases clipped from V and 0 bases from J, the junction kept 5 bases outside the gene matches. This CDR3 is CASRKDRSSYNEQFF. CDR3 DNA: TGTGCCAGTAGAAAGGACAGGAGCTCCTACAATGAGCAGTTCTTC.

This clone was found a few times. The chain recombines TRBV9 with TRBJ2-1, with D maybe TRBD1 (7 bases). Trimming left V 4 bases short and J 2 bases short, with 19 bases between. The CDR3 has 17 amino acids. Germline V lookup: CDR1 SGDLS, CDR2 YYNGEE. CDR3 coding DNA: TGTGCCAGCAGCCGACCCCAGGGGGGTGGCCCCTACAATGAGCAGTTCTTC. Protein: CASSRPQGGGPYNEQFF.

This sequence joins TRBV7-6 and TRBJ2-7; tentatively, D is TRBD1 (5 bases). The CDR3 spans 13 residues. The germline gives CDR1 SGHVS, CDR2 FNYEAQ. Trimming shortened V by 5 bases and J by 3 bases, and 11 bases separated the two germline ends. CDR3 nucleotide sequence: TGTGCCAGCAGCGAACAGGAGTACTACGAGCAGTACTTC. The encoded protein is CASSEQEYYEQYF.

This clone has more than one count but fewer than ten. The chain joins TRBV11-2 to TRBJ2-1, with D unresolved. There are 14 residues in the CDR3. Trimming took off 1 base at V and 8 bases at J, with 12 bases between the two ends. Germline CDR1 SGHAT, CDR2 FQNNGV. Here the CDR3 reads CASSLVSNRDEQFF. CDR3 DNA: TGTGCCAGCAGCTTAGTTAGCAATCGCGATGAGCAGTTCTTC.

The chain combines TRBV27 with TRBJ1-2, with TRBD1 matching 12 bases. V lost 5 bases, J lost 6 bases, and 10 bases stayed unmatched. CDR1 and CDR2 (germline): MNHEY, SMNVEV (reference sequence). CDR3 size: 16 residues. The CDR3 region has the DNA TGTGCCAGCAGTCCCGCCGGGACAGGGGGCTTGGATGGCTACACCTTC. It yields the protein CASSPAGTGGLDGYTF.

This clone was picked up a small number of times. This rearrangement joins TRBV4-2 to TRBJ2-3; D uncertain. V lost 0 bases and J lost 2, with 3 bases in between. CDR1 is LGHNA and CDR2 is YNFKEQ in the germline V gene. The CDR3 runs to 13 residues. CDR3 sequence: CASSQEATDTQYF. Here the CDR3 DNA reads TGTGCCAGCAGCCAAGAAGCCACAGATACGCAGTATTTT.

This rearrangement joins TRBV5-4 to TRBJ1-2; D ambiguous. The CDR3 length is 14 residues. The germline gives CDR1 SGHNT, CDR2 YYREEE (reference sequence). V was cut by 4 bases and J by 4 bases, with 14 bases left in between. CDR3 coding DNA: TGTGCCAGCAGCCGGGTCAGAGACGCCTATGGCTACACCTTC. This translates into CASSRVRDAYGYTF.

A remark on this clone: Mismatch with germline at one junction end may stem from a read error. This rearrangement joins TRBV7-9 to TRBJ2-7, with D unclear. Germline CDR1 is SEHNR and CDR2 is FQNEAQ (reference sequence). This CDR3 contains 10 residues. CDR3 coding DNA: TGTTCCAGCAGTGAGGACGAGCAGTACTTC. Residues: CSSSEDEQYF.

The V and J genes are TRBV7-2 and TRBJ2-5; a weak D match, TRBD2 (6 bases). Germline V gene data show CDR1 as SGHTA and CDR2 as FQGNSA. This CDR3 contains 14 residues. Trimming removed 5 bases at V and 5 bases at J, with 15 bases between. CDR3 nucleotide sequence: TGTGCCAGCAGCCTAACGTCCCGGGGGGAGACCCAGTACTTC. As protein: CASSLTSRGETQYF.

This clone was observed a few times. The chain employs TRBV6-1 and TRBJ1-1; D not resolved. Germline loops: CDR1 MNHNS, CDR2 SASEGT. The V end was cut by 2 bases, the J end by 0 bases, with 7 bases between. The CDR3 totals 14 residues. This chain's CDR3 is CASSETAMNTEAFF. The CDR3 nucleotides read TGTGCCAGCAGTGAAACAGCAATGAACACTGAAGCTTTCTTT.